The clone carrying this T cell receptor (beta chain) was found once. Its antigen is not identified. The CDR3 length is 14 residues. Germline V gene sequence: CDR1 LGHNT, CDR2 FRNRAP. The ends lost 1 base at V and 6 bases at J; junction bases unmatched: 4. Run at survey level, the immunoSEQ assay was version v3.0. The target of sequencing was about 35,000-50,000 T-cell genomes per sample. Produced via immunoSEQ multiplex PCR; TCRdb's table is partial and in-frame only. The sample includes roughly 17,000 clones, 80% to 85% of them seen just once. The data belong to a study of long-term antiretroviral therapy in people with HIV. Per donor, a minimum of one pre-ART and a minimum of two post-ART PBMC samples were available. Study-level results: All time points showed a repertoire dominated by clones expanded before ART. CDR3 lengths in HIV samples spanned a narrower range than controls.

The chain links TRBV12-5 to TRBJ2-3; TRBD2 matches at 7 bases. The starting material was unsorted PBMCs, obtained 0.3 years before starting antiretroviral therapy. This clonotype was sampled from a man aged 50 to 59 with HIV. In DNA, the CDR3 is TGTGCTAGTGGTTTGGGGACTAGTCAGGATACGCAGTATTTT. Amino acids: CASGLGTSQDTQYF.